These 27 T cell receptor beta chains originate from one sample sequenced in a study of blood T cell repertoires in COVID-19. TCRdb's copy holds only in-frame clones and misses some; the assay was immunoSEQ multiplex PCR. The sample holds some 290,000 clones; 86% are singletons and the top ten take over 9.5%. Sample: peripheral blood. These receptors were collected from a woman between 25 and 40 years old with COVID-19, enrolled during active disease.

V and J are TRBV5-6 and TRBJ2-5; D may be TRBD1 (6 bases). The V and J ends lost 0 bases and 5 bases respectively, with 14 bases between them. The CDR3 is 15 residues long. Germline V gene lookup returns CDR1 SGHDT and CDR2 YYEEEE. CDR3 coding DNA: TGTGCCAGCAGCTTGGCAGGGGCCGTATGGGAGACCCAGTACTTC. Residues: CASSLAGAVWETQYF.

CDR3 amino acids: CASSPGQGTGETQYF. DNA for the CDR3: TGTGCCAGCAGCCCCGGACAGGGGACGGGTGAGACCCAGTACTTC. The J gene is TRBJ2-5, the V gene TRBV11-3; 9 bases agree with TRBD1. Germline values: CDR1 SGHNT, CDR2 YENEEA. V dropped 5 bases and J dropped 5; count of bases not matched to a gene: 9. The CDR3 has 15 amino acids. Full variable domain (missing parts from reference TRBV11-3 and TRBJ2-5): EAGVVQSPRYKIIEKKQPVAFWCNPISGHNTLYWYLQNLGQGPELLIRYENEEAVDDSQLPKDRFSAERLKGVDSTLKIQPAELGDSAVYLCASSPGQGTGETQYFGPGTRLLVL.

J is TRBJ2-7 and V is TRBV11-3; 7 bases match TRBD2. Trimming removed 4 bases from V and 2 bases from J; junction bases left unmatched: 5. Germline CDR1 SGHNT, CDR2 YENEEA. The CDR3 length is 14 residues. DNA for the CDR3: TGTGCCAGCAGCTCCGGGGGGTCGACCTACGAGCAGTACTTC. Its translation: CASSSGGSTYEQYF.

The chain carries TRBV6-5 and TRBJ1-1; 7 bases are shared with TRBD1. The V segment lost 8 bases and the J segment 1 base; nucleotides outside the gene matches: 10. CDR1 is MNHEY and CDR2 is SVGAGI in the germline V gene. CDR3 length equals 15 residues. As DNA, the CDR3 is TGTGCCAGCCGATACTACAGGGGTACGAACACTGAAGCTTTCTTT. Encoded protein: CASRYYRGTNTEAFF.

This chain links TRBV4-1 with TRBJ1-3; possibly TRBD1 for D (5 bases). The CDR3 loop spans 15 amino acids. The V end was cut by 0 bases, the J end by 6 bases, with 12 bases between. In germline, CDR1 is MGHRA, CDR2 YSYEKL. As DNA, the CDR3 is TGCGCCAGCAGCCAAGATTCCAGGGCTAAAAACACCATATATTTT. Protein product: CASSQDSRAKNTIYF.

The rearrangement uses TRBV19 and TRBJ1-2; D is ambiguous. Trimming took 3 bases from V and 8 from J, leaving 13 bases between them. CDR1 LNHDA and CDR2 SQIVND come from the germline V gene (reference sequence). This CDR3 contains 13 residues. CDR3 residues: CASSMGSQRGYTF. In DNA form, the CDR3 reads TGTGCCAGTAGTATGGGGAGCCAGAGGGGCTACACCTTC. The full variable domain, rest sourced from reference TRBV19 and TRBJ1-2, is DGGITQSPKYLFRKEGQNVTLSCEQNLNHDAMYWYRQDPGQGLRLIYYSQIVNDFQKGDIAEGYSVSREKKESFPLTVTSAQKNPTAFYLCASSMGSQRGYTFGSGTRLTVV.

This clone was picked up one time. The chain recombines TRBV7-8 with TRBJ1-3; no reliable D call. Germline assignment: CDR1 SGHVS and CDR2 FQNEAQ. The CDR3 totals 14 residues. V was cut by 3 bases and J by 0 bases, with 6 bases left in between. The CDR3 spells CASSFLTSGNTIYF. CDR3 nucleotide sequence: TGTGCCAGCAGCTTCCTAACCTCTGGAAACACCATATATTTT.

V is TRBV4-1 and J is TRBJ1-2; 7 bases map to TRBD1. CDR1 and CDR2 (germline): MGHRA, YSYEKL. V lost 1 base and J lost 6; bases outside the gene matches: 8. The CDR3 extends over 15 amino acids. The CDR3 protein is CASSQGPTGVNGYTF. CDR3 nucleotides: TGCGCCAGCAGCCAAGGCCCAACAGGGGTTAATGGCTACACCTTC.

V gene TRBV10-3 combines with J gene TRBJ1-1; TRBD1 agrees at 7 bases. The CDR3 loop spans 14 amino acids. Germline lookup yields CDR1 ENHRY and CDR2 SYGVKD. The V and J ends lost 6 bases and 7 bases, in that order; junction bases with no gene match: 11. Here the CDR3 DNA reads TGTGCCATCAGCGAATTCCAGGGGGATGGTGAAGCTTTCTTT. Translated, it gives CAISEFQGDGEAFF.

The chain carries TRBV10-3 and TRBJ1-1, with TRBD1 matching 7 bases. Germline V lookup: CDR1 ENHRY, CDR2 SYGVKD. The CDR3 contains 12 residues. J was trimmed by 0 bases and V by 11 bases; bases with no gene match: 3. Here the CDR3 reads CASGQLNTEAFF. The CDR3 DNA reads TGTGCCTCGGGACAGCTGAACACTGAAGCTTTCTTT.

V and J are TRBV6-5 and TRBJ2-7, with 7 bases that match TRBD1. Losses at the gene ends were 7 bases for V and 2 bases for J; bases not matched to a gene: 5. The CDR3 extends over 13 amino acids. Germline V lookup: CDR1 MNHEY, CDR2 SVGAGI. The CDR3 protein is CASIGTETYEQYF. The CDR3 bases are TGTGCCAGCATTGGGACAGAAACCTACGAGCAGTACTTC.

This clone was counted a few times. V and J are TRBV5-4 and TRBJ2-3; 9 bases line up with TRBD2. The CDR3 loop spans 16 amino acids. CDR1 and CDR2 from the germline V gene are SGHNT and YYREEE (reference sequence). Trimming took 4 bases from V and 6 from J; bases not matched to a gene: 12. CDR3 sequence: CASSQAGGALADTQYF. The CDR3 bases are TGTGCCAGCAGCCAGGCGGGGGGGGCCTTAGCGGATACGCAGTATTTT. The complete variable domain, with remaining parts taken from reference TRBV5-4 and TRBJ2-3, reads ETGVTQSPTHLIKTRGQQVTLRCSSQSGHNTVSWYQQALGQGPQFIFQYYREEENGRGNFPPRFSGLQFPNYSSELNVNALELDDSALYLCASSQAGGALADTQYFGPGTRLTVL.

In the case of this clone: Other nucleotide sequences from this sample produce the same CDR3. V gene TRBV14 combines with J gene TRBJ2-7; 10 bases fit TRBD1. Germline lookup yields CDR1 SGHDN and CDR2 FVKESK. CDR3 length: 15 residues. V was clipped by 4 bases and J by 4 bases; unmatched bases: 7. CDR3 sequence (DNA): TGTGCCAGCAGCCGCCCGGGACAGGGGCTTTACGAGCAGTACTTC. It codes for CASSRPGQGLYEQYF.

This chain links TRBV3-1 (or the pseudogene TRBV3-2) with TRBJ1-4; TRBD1 matches at 8 bases. In germline, CDR1 is LGHDT, CDR2 YNNKEL (reference sequence). V was clipped by 5 bases and J by 8 bases; unmatched bases: 7. The CDR3 is made up of 14 amino acids. CDR3 DNA: TGTGCCAGCAGCGTCCGGACAGGGCGGGAAAAACTGTTTTTT. Its translation is CASSVRTGREKLFF.

The V and J genes are TRBV4-1 and TRBJ2-7; 11 bases fit TRBD1. Germline loops: CDR1 MGHRA, CDR2 YSYEKL. With V trimmed by 5 bases and J by 2 bases, 11 bases remained unmatched. The CDR3 runs 17 residues. DNA for the CDR3: TGCGCCAGCAGCTACCAAAATTCGGGACAGGGGGCCTACGAGCAGTACTTC. Amino acids: CASSYQNSGQGAYEQYF.

The chain couples TRBV5-1 to TRBJ2-3, with D possibly matching TRBD1 (6 bases). V lost 5 bases and J 2 bases, leaving 12 bases between the germline ends. CDR1 and CDR2 (germline): SGHRS, YFSETQ. The CDR3 spans 14 residues. The CDR3 DNA follows: TGCGCCAGCAGGTGGGGACAATACACAGATACGCAGTATTTT. Its protein product is CASRWGQYTDTQYF.

As DNA, the CDR3 is TGTGCCAGCAGCCAAATAGGACAAATTAATTCACCCCTCCACTTT. Protein product: CASSQIGQINSPLHF. This chain links TRBV3-1 (or the pseudogene TRBV3-2) with TRBJ1-6, with D tentatively TRBD1 (5 bases). Germline V gives CDR1 LGHDT, CDR2 YNNKEL (reference sequence). There are 15 residues in the CDR3. Trimming took 2 bases from V and 6 from J, leaving 11 bases between them.

The chain is built from TRBV3-1 (or the pseudogene TRBV3-2) and TRBJ1-1, with 7 bases identical to TRBD1. The germline gives CDR1 LGHDT, CDR2 YNNKEL (reference sequence). This CDR3 has 15 amino acids. Unmatched junction bases numbered 8, after V lost 4 bases and J lost 3 bases. DNA of the CDR3: TGTGCCAGCAGCCTTCGGGACAGACCCTACACTGAAGCTTTCTTT. It encodes CASSLRDRPYTEAFF.

V and J are TRBV3-1 (or the pseudogene TRBV3-2) and TRBJ2-5, with 8 bases that match TRBD2. Germline V gives CDR1 LGHDT, CDR2 YNNKEL (reference sequence). V gave up 1 base and J gave up 5 bases; unmatched junction bases: 15. CDR3 length: 18 amino acids. CDR3 residues: CASSQGVGTGGPLETQYF. Here the CDR3 DNA reads TGTGCCAGCAGCCAAGGTGTAGGAACGGGGGGGCCCTTGGAGACCCAGTACTTC.

This clone was detected a few times. The rearrangement joins TRBV7-8 to TRBJ1-1, with D perhaps matching TRBD1 (6 bases). V was cut by 4 bases and J by 5 bases, with 20 bases left in between. This CDR3 is built from 16 residues. The germline V gene has CDR1 SGHVS and CDR2 FQNEAQ. CDR3 residues: CASSSAMWGGVTEAFF. The CDR3 DNA reads as TGTGCCAGCAGCTCCGCCATGTGGGGGGGCGTGACTGAAGCTTTCTTT.

V and J are TRBV3-1 (or the pseudogene TRBV3-2) and TRBJ2-4; D is unresolved. From germline, CDR1 is LGHDT and CDR2 YNNKEL (reference sequence). The germline V and J ends were trimmed by 2 bases and 6 bases, with 8 bases remaining between them. The CDR3 has 13 residues. The chain's CDR3 is CASSQFAGNIQYF. The CDR3, as DNA: TGTGCCAGCAGCCAATTCGCAGGAAACATTCAGTACTTC.

The chain joins TRBV6-5 to TRBJ2-7; 7 bases are a match to TRBD2. The germline V gene has CDR1 MNHEY and CDR2 SVGAGI. The junction had 6 bases not matched to a gene; V was cut back by 6 bases and J by 1 base. The CDR3 totals 14 residues. This chain's CDR3 is CASSKQLASYEQYF. The CDR3 nucleotides are TGTGCCAGCAGCAAACAACTAGCGTCCTACGAGCAGTACTTC.

This sequence joins TRBV5-6 and TRBJ2-5, with D possibly TRBD1 on 6 matching bases. V was pared by 2 bases and J by 2 bases, with 10 bases between. Germline V lookup: CDR1 SGHDT, CDR2 YYEEEE. This CDR3 has 14 amino acids. CDR3 amino acids: CASSFRGRQETQYF. DNA of the CDR3: TGTGCCAGCAGCTTCAGGGGTCGGCAAGAGACCCAGTACTTC.

This chain links TRBV7-2 with TRBJ2-2; 7 bases fit TRBD1. Losses at the gene ends were 5 bases for V and 7 bases for J; bases not matched to a gene: 16. The CDR3 runs to 17 residues. Germline values: CDR1 SGHTA, CDR2 FQGNSA. CDR3 sequence: CASSANIDRVEIGELFF. The CDR3 nucleotides are TGTGCCAGCAGCGCAAACATCGACAGGGTTGAGATCGGGGAGCTGTTTTTT. Looking up the rest from reference TRBV7-2 and TRBJ2-2 gives the full variable domain: GAGVSQSPSNKVTEKGKDVELRCDPISGHTALYWYRQSLGQGLEFLIYFQGNSAPDKSGLPSDRFSAERTGGSVSTLTIQRTQQEDSAVYLCASSANIDRVEIGELFFGEGSRLTVL.

This chain uses TRBV7-2 with TRBJ2-1; tentative D call: TRBD2 (6 bases). In germline, CDR1 is SGHTA, CDR2 FQGNSA. The CDR3 length is 13 residues. Trimming shortened V by 1 base and J by 9 bases, and 10 bases separated the two germline ends. This CDR3 is CASSLGTSLEQFF. The CDR3 DNA is TGTGCCAGCAGCTTAGGAACTAGCCTTGAGCAGTTCTTC.

This rearrangement joins TRBV7-9 to TRBJ2-2, with unresolved D. In germline, CDR1 is SEHNR, CDR2 FQNEAQ (reference sequence). Trimming removed 7 bases at V and 6 bases at J, with 24 bases between. The CDR3 spans 17 residues. CDR3 sequence reads: CASTTYSLGEQPGELFF. DNA of the CDR3: TGTGCCAGCACCACCTACTCCCTAGGAGAACAACCCGGGGAGCTGTTTTTT.

This clone was detected a few times. CDR3 DNA: TGTGCCACCAGCAGAGTAATCGGGGAGCTGTTTTTT. Translated, it gives CATSRVIGELFF. This sequence joins TRBV15 and TRBJ2-2; D not certain. The V gene's germline CDR1 is LNHNV and CDR2 YYDKDF (reference sequence). CDR3 size: 12 residues. V dropped 1 base and J dropped 7 bases, with 4 bases sitting between them.